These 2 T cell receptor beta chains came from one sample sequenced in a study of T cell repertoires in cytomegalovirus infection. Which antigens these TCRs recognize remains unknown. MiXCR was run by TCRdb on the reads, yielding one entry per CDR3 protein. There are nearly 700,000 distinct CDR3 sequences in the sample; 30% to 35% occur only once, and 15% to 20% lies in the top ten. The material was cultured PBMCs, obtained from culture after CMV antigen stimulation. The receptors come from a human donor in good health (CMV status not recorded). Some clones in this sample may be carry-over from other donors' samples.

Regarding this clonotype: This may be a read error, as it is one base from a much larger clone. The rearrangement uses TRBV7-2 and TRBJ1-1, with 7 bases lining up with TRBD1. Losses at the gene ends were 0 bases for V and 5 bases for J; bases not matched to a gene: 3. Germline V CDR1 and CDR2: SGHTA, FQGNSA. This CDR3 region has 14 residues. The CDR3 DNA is TGTGCCAGCAGCTTAGCCACAGGGGCGACTGAAGCTTTCTTT. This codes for CASSLATGATEAFF.

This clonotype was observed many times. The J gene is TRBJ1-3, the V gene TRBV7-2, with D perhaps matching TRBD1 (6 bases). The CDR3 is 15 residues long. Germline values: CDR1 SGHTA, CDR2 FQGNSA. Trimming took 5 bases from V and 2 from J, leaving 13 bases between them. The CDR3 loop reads CASSPGVSAGNTIYF. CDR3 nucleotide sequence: TGTGCCAGCAGCCCAGGGGTTTCAGCTGGAAACACCATATATTTT.